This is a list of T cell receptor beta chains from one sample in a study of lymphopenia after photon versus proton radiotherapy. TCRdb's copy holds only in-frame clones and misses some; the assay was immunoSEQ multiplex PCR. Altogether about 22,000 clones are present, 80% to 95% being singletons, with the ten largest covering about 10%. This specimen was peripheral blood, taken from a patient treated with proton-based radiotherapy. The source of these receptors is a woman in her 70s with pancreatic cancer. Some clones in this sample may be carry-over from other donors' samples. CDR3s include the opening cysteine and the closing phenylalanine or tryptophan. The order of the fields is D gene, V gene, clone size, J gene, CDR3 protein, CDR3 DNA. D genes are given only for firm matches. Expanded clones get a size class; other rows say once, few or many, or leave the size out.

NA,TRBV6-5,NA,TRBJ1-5,CASSYKQNQPQHF,TGTGCCAGCAGTTACAAACAGAATCAGCCCCAGCATTTT
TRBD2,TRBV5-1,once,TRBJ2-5,CASRSGGSTQETQYF,TGCGCCAGCCGCTCTGGCGGGAGCACCCAAGAGACCCAGTACTTC
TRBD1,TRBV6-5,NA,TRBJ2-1,CASRKTGDNEQFF,TGTGCCAGCAGAAAGACAGGGGACAATGAGCAGTTCTTC
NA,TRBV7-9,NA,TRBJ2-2,CASSIEPGTFNTGELFF,TGTGCCAGCAGCATCGAACCAGGGACCTTTAACACCGGGGAGCTGTTTTTT
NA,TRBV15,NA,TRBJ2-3,CATSNTAGTDTQYF,TGTGCCACCAGCAATACGGCGGGGACAGATACGCAGTATTTT
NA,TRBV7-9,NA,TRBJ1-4,CASSPRQTNEKLFF,TGTGCCAGCAGCCCCAGACAAACTAATGAAAAACTGTTTTTT
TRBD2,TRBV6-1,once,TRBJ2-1,CASSSGGANEQFF,TGTGCCAGCAGTAGCGGGGGGGCCAATGAGCAGTTCTTC
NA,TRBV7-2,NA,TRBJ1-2,CASNSGEGWGYTF,TGTGCCAGCAACTCAGGGGAGGGTTGGGGCTACACCTTC
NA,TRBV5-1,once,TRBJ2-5,CASSLKDAGPETQYF,TGCGCCAGCAGCTTAAAGGACGCCGGTCCAGAGACCCAGTACTTC
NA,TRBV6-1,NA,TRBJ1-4,CASSAQGSTNEKLFF,TGTGCCAGCAGTGCTCAGGGGTCAACTAATGAAAAACTGTTTTTT